The clone carrying this T cell receptor (beta chain) came up many times. Its cognate antigen is unknown. Between the trimmed V and J ends, which lost 6 bases and 7 bases, there was a span of 13 bases. The CDR3 loop spans 13 amino acids. Germline values: CDR1 SNHLY, CDR2 FYNNEI. Construction of TCR beta libraries was performed using quantitative 5'-RACE with molecular barcodes. TCRdb re-called the 5' RACE reads through MiXCR, storing one row per CDR3 protein. This sample yields fewer than 200,000 distinct CDR3 sequences, of which 15% to 20% are seen a single time; about 4.3% belongs to the top ten. The sample is drawn from a study of CD8 T cells in ankylosing spondylitis. Study conclusions and caveats: Typical of ankylosing spondylitis blood, it appeared, was a TCR beta motif of eight highly homologous variants. From matched ankylosing spondylitis synovial fluid, disease-linked clones were reportedly recovered at significantly enriched levels.

The TCR sequence derives from a male donor aged 5-29 years with ankylosing spondylitis or in good health (not recorded which). The rearrangement joins TRBV2 to TRBJ1-5; D gene uncertain. Sequenced: blood, either unsorted or a sorted T cell fraction (not recorded which). CDR3 sequence: CASRLTIRQPQHF. Here the CDR3 DNA reads TGTGCCAGCAGGCTAACGATAAGGCAGCCCCAGCATTTT.